Described below is a single T cell receptor (beta chain) sequence and its context. The antigen it binds to is not known. The sample holds no much larger clone one base away, and base qualities are not on file. The CDR3 contains 13 residues, cysteine and phenylalanine counted. The sequence is cut down to CDR3 DNA, 39 bases in frame from base 1. Sequences MNHEY (CDR1) and SMNVEV (CDR2) are obtained from the germline V gene (reference sequence). V was cut back by 3 bases and J by 3 bases, leaving a gap of 5 bases between them. In the ViraFEST assay, PBMC were stimulated with viral peptide pools, and TCR sequencing was then used to find antigen-specific CD4+ T cell clonotypes based on their expansion. After roughly 11 days of culture, CD4+ T cells were isolated with the EasySep CD4+ T cell isolation kit. The absence of prior SARS-CoV-2 infection in healthy vaccine recipients was confirmed by negative nucleocapsid antibodies before and after vaccination. Each well held around 2 million PBMC cultured in IMDM containing roughly 5.1% human AB serum, around 9.3 IU/ml IL-2 and gentamicin, along with roughly 10 ug/ml peptides. Half of the culture medium was replaced with fresh IL-2-containing medium on days 3 and 7. Unless otherwise noted, each peptide stimulation condition was cultured in triplicate wells. Using Ficoll-Paque Plus gradient centrifugation, PBMC were separated from whole blood and then either used fresh or cryopreserved at -140C. The overlapping peptide pools covered the spike proteins of SARS-CoV-2 and of the common cold coronaviruses HCoV-NL63, HCoV-OC43 and HCoV-229E. The QIAamp micro DNA kit was used to extract genomic DNA from the cultured CD4+ T cells.

Library creation used the immunoSEQ multiplex PCR assay. DNA from the cultured, isolated CD4+ T cells was subjected to TCR beta CDR3 sequencing. The study's own analysis went as follows. Non-productive TCR sequences were removed and reads were trimmed to the CDR3 region, keeping CDR3s of at least 7 amino acids. Antigen-specific clonotypes were identified with the MANAFEST web app by comparing expansion in peptide wells against reference cultures. For clones to be considered positive, expansion at FDR<0.05 versus reference and all other wells, an odds ratio above 5, and a frequency above 0.1% in two replicate wells were required. Clonotypes significantly expanded in SARS-CoV-2 spike wells and in at least one common cold coronavirus spike condition were defined as cross-reactive. Levenshtein distance calculated with the stringdist R package was used to assess CDR3 similarity, and unrooted trees were constructed with ape in R 3.6.1. As stored in TCRdb, this immuneACCESS dataset retains in-frame rearrangements with V and J assigned. A fraction of the clones does not appear; measured against another copy, unresolved V genes explain less than half of the discrepancy, and the remainder lacks a known reason. D and trimming come from the DNA, and the V and J calls and clone size come from that table. The sample includes approximately 44,000 clones, with 70% to 85% observed a single time. Roughly 3.1% of the sample rests with the top ten.

This entry belongs to a study of vaccination effects on CD4 cells after COVID-19 (dated by TCRdb to between 2021 and 2024). In terms of the full investigation: Two doses of either the BNT162b2 or the mRNA-1273 mRNA SARS-CoV-2 vaccine were administered to participants. SARS-CoV-2 spike-specific CD4+ TCR repertoires from before and after mRNA vaccination were compared in COVID-19 convalescent patients and in infection-naive vaccine recipients. The full study included roughly 10 COVID-19 convalescent patients and several SARS-CoV-2-naive healthy vaccine recipients. Cultures from other donors in the study were sequenced using the Oncomine TCR Beta short-read assay on an Illumina iSeq 100.

Study-wide conclusions, independent of this receptor: The study was limited by a small number of convalescent patients and lacked early post-infection timepoints. Clones induced by infection and clones induced by vaccination both contracted markedly at late timepoints after vaccination, which fits with T cell responses waning over time. Among healthy vaccine recipients, nearly all vaccine-induced clones were SARS-CoV-2 mono-reactive, and only 1 of 255 was cross-reactive with common cold coronaviruses.

This clonotype originated in a human donor who received a COVID-19 vaccine. Specimen: CD4+ T cells from PBMCs cultured with HCoV-NL63 spike peptides, collected before COVID-19 vaccination. The sample's cell subset or site label is to be understood as: HCoV-NL63 spike overlapping peptide pool stimulation. Here the chain combines TRBV27 and TRBJ2-2, with no D gene named confidently. For the CDR3, the sequence is CASSFRYTGELFF. Here is the DNA: TGTGCCAGCAGTTTTCGGTACACCGGGGAGCTGTTTTTT.